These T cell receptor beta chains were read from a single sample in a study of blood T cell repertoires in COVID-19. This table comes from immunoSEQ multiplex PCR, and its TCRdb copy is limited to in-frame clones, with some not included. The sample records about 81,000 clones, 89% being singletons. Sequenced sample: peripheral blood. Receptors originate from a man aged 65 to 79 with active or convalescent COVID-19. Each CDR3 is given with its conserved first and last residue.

CDR3: CASSQEGASSSYNEQFF
J: TRBJ2-1
V: TRBV4-2

CDR3: CASSQAGGTDTQYF
J: TRBJ2-3
V: TRBV7-9

CDR3: CASSTTSVGGPGGTEAFF
J: TRBJ1-1
V: TRBV19

CDR3: CASTREIGGSGYTF
J: TRBJ1-2
V: TRBV28

CDR3: CASSQDRGYRKLYGYTF
J: TRBJ1-2
V: TRBV4-3

CDR3: CASSGDLGAKERLFF
J: TRBJ1-4
V: TRBV2

CDR3: CASSPRLALGNEQFF
J: TRBJ2-1
V: TRBV11-3

CDR3: CASSVGQGATPANEKLFF
J: TRBJ1-4
V: TRBV5-1

CDR3: CASSQVIPGSSPLHF
J: TRBJ1-6
V: TRBV4-1

CDR3: CASSLAPRGGFEQYF
J: TRBJ2-7
V: TRBV7-2

CDR3: CASSQRRTSGPQGQETQYF
J: TRBJ2-5
V: TRBV3-1/TRBV3-2

CDR3: CATSDLRGGTGTQYF
J: TRBJ2-5
V: TRBV24-1

CDR3: CASSSLWPSGQYF
J: TRBJ2-7
V: TRBV11-2

CDR3: CASSPHPSGEDEKLFF
J: TRBJ1-4
V: TRBV19

CDR3: CASSPVTGKDQPQHF
J: TRBJ1-5
V: TRBV4-1

CDR3: CASSPGTGGSGYGYTF
J: TRBJ1-2
V: TRBV18

CDR3: CASSNNYGTEAFF
J: TRBJ1-1
V: TRBV19

CDR3: CASSHPQRGVLNEQFF
J: TRBJ2-1
V: TRBV3-1/TRBV3-2

CDR3: CASSPTGNEDTEAFF
J: TRBJ1-1
V: TRBV7-9

CDR3: CASSPGRANEQFF
J: TRBJ2-1
V: TRBV18

CDR3: CAIILIMTRPMNGTSLF
J: TRBJ2-7
V: TRBV10-3

CDR3: CATSRGDYGYTF
J: TRBJ1-2
V: TRBV4-2

CDR3: CAIFKRPQETQYF
J: TRBJ2-5
V: TRBV5-1

CDR3: CASSQETNLYNEQFF
J: TRBJ2-1
V: TRBV4-3

CDR3: CASSQGDRGDYGYTF
J: TRBJ1-2
V: TRBV4-3

CDR3: CASSLVGGNQPQHF
J: TRBJ1-5
V: TRBV5-6

CDR3: CASRGTGAYNEQFF
J: TRBJ2-1
V: TRBV19

CDR3: CASSSGPYRSAGNTIYF
J: TRBJ1-3
V: TRBV18

CDR3: CASSLKGPGQGAGNSPLHF
J: TRBJ1-6
V: TRBV5-5

CDR3: CSASGTGRGEQYF
J: TRBJ2-7
V: TRBV20-1

CDR3: CASSPTGGARGYTF
J: TRBJ1-2
V: TRBV19

CDR3: CAWSIAGAYEKLFF
J: TRBJ1-4
V: TRBV30

CDR3: CASSQDLASGGNEQYF
J: TRBJ2-7
V: TRBV4-3

CDR3: CASGDSRNTEAFF
J: TRBJ1-1
V: TRBV2